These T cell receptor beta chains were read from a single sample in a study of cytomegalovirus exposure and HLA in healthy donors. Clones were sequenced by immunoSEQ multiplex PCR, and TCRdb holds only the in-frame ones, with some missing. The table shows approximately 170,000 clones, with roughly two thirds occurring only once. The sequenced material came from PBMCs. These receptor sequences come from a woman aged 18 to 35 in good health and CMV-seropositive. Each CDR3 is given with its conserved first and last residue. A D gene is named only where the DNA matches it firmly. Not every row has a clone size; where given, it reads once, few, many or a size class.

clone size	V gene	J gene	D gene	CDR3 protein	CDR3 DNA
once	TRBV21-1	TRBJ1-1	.	CASSPLNGRPTEMNTEAFF	TGTGCCAGCAGCCCCCTGAATGGGAGGCCGACAGAAATGAACACTGAAGCTTTCTTT
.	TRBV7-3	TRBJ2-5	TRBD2	CASSSSGGVGETQYF	TGTGCCAGCAGCTCAAGCGGGGGGGTCGGAGAGACCCAGTACTTC
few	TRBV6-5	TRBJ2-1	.	CASSTQQGYNEQFF	TGTGCCAGCAGTACCCAACAGGGATACAATGAGCAGTTCTTC
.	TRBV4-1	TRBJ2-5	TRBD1	CASSQVDGQGRETQYF	TGCGCCAGCAGCCAAGTGGACGGACAGGGAAGGGAGACCCAGTACTTC
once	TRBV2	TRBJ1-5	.	CASSVEGGNQPQHF	TGTGCCAGCAGTGTGGAAGGAGGCAATCAGCCCCAGCATTTT
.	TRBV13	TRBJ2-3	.	CASSSQMGHSTDTQYF	TGTGCCAGCAGCTCACAAATGGGGCACAGCACAGATACGCAGTATTTT
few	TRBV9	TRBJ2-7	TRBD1	CASSVRDRPYEQYF	TGTGCCAGCAGCGTGAGGGACAGACCCTACGAGCAGTACTTC
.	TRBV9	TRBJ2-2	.	CASSITGTHTGELFF	TGTGCCAGCAGCATAACCGGGACACACACCGGGGAGCTGTTTTTT
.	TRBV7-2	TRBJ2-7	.	CASSLGRGIYEQYF	TGTGCCAGCAGCTTAGGGCGGGGTATCTACGAGCAGTACTTC
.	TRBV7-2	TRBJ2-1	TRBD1	CASSLGGTGRDEQFF	TGTGCCAGCAGCTTAGGAGGGACAGGCCGGGATGAGCAGTTCTTC
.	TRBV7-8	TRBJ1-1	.	CASSHNQGKLAFF	TGTGCCAGCAGCCATAATCAGGGGAAGTTGGCTTTCTTT
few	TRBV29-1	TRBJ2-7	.	CSVQTGYEQYF	TGCAGCGTACAAACGGGATACGAGCAGTACTTC
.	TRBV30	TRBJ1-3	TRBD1	CAWSRTGRWDGNTIYF	TGTGCCTGGAGCCGGACAGGGCGCTGGGATGGAAACACCATATATTTT
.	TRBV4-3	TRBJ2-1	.	CASSQNNRGEQFF	TGCGCCAGCAGCCAAAATAACCGGGGTGAGCAGTTCTTC
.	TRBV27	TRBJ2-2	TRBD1	CATKPGTGPTGELFF	TGTGCCACCAAACCCGGGACAGGGCCTACCGGGGAGCTGTTTTTT
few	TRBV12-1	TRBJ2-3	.	CASSFVAGTTTDTQYF	TGTGCCAGCAGCTTTGTGGCCGGGACTACCACAGATACGCAGTATTTT
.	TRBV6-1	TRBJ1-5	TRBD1	CASSTGVGGNQPQHF	TGTGCCAGCAGTACAGGGGTCGGGGGCAATCAGCCCCAGCATTTT
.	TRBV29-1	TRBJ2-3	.	CSAGTLLTDTQYF	TGCAGCGCGGGGACACTTCTCACAGATACGCAGTATTTT
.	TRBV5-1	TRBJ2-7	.	CASSLSGADGEQYF	TGCGCCAGCAGCTTGTCAGGGGCCGATGGAGAGCAGTACTTC
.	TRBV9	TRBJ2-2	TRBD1	CASSMWDRGTGELFF	TGTGCCAGCAGCATGTGGGACAGGGGCACCGGGGAGCTGTTTTTT
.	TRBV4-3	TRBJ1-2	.	CASSPSGTNYGYTF	TGCGCCAGCAGCCCCTCGGGGACTAACTATGGCTACACCTTC
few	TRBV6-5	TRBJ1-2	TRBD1	CASSPGQDSYGYTF	TGTGCCAGCAGCCCCGGACAGGACAGCTATGGCTACACCTTC
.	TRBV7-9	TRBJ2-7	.	CSSSLSYEQYF	TGTTCCAGCAGCCTATCCTACGAGCAGTACTTC
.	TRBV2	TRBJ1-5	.	CASCIETANQPQHF	TGTGCCAGCTGCATTGAGACAGCTAATCAGCCCCAGCATTTT
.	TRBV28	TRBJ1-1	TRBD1	CASSPTGGLMNTEAFF	TGTGCCAGCAGTCCTACAGGGGGCCTCATGAACACTGAAGCTTTCTTT
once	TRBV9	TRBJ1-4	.	CASSDRGDFAEKLFF	TGTGCCAGCAGCGATAGAGGAGACTTCGCTGAAAAACTGTTTTTT
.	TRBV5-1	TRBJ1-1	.	CASSLGVVEGTEAFF	TGCGCCAGCAGCTTGGGGGTCGTGGAGGGTACTGAAGCTTTCTTT
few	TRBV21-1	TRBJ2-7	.	CASSNPQEAKSYEQYF	TGTGCCAGCAGCAACCCCCAGGAGGCCAAATCCTACGAGCAGTACTTC
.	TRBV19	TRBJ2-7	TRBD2	CASSISAGALYEQYF	TGTGCCAGTAGTATCTCAGCGGGGGCCCTCTACGAGCAGTACTTC
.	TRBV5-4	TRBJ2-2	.	CASSLMRHANTGELFF	TGTGCCAGCAGCTTGATGAGACACGCGAACACCGGGGAGCTGTTTTTT
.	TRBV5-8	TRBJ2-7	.	CASSLRSGTYVYEQYF	TGTGCCAGCAGCTTACGGTCCGGGACATACGTCTACGAGCAGTACTTC
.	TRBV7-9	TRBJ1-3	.	CASSSGGGSGNTIYF	TGTGCCAGCAGCTCGGGCGGGGGGTCTGGAAACACCATATATTTT
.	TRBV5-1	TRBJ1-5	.	CASSLDQGNNQPQHF	TGCGCCAGCAGCTTGGACCAGGGTAACAATCAGCCCCAGCATTTT
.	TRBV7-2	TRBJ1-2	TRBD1	CASSKGQGYGYTF	TGTGCCAGCAGCAAGGGACAGGGTTATGGCTACACCTTC
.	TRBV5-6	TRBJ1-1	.	CASSSGTGAEAFF	TGTGCCAGCAGCTCCGGGACTGGTGCTGAAGCTTTCTTT
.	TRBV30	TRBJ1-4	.	CAWSVGQINEKLFF	TGTGCCTGGAGTGTAGGACAGATTAATGAAAAACTGTTTTTT
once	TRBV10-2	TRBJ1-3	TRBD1	CASSEATGRINTIYF	TGCGCCAGCAGTGAGGCGACAGGGAGGATCAACACCATATATTTT
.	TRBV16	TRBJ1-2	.	CASSYRGEEGYTF	TGTGCCAGCAGCTACCGAGGGGAGGAGGGCTACACCTTC
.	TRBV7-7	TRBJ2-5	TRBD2	CASSPRLAGETQYF	TGTGCTAGCAGCCCCCGACTAGCGGGAGAGACCCAGTACTTC
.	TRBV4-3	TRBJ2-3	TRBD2	CASSQLAGDFRDTQYF	TGCGCCAGCAGCCAGCTAGCGGGGGACTTCAGGGATACGCAGTATTTT
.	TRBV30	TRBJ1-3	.	CAWSVGDSGNTIYF	TGTGCCTGGAGTGTAGGGGACTCTGGAAACACCATATATTTT
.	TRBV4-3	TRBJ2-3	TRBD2	CASSQEVTSGGGDTQYF	TGCGCCAGCAGCCAAGAAGTGACTAGCGGGGGAGGAGATACGCAGTATTTT
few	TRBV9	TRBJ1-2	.	CASSVEGVDGYTF	TGTGCCAGCAGCGTAGAGGGGGTGGATGGCTACACCTTC
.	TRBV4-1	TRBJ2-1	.	CASSQHGIDGAGYNEQFF	TGCGCCAGCAGCCAACACGGGATCGACGGCGCGGGGTACAATGAGCAGTTCTTC
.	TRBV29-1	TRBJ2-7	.	CSVRRGSGHEQYF	TGCAGCGTTCGGCGGGGAAGTGGGCACGAGCAGTACTTC
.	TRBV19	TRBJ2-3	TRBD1	CASSTGQGAADTQYF	TGTGCCAGTAGCACCGGACAGGGGGCCGCAGATACGCAGTATTTT
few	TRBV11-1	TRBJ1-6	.	CASSLTPGEGSPLHF	TGTGCCAGCAGCCTCACCCCAGGGGAAGGTTCACCCCTCCACTTT
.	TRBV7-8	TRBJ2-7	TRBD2	CASSFLPMASGDEQYF	TGTGCCAGCAGCTTCCTTCCCATGGCTAGCGGGGACGAGCAGTACTTC
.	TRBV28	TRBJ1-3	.	CASNLRGARGNTIYF	TGTGCCAGCAACCTACGGGGGGCGAGGGGAAACACCATATATTTT
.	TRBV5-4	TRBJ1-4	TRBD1	CASSVGQGVTNEKLFF	TGTGCCAGCAGCGTGGGACAGGGGGTAACTAATGAAAAACTGTTTTTT
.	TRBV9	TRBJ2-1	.	CASSVVVSLGPYNEQFF	TGTGCCAGCAGCGTAGTAGTATCCTTGGGCCCCTACAATGAGCAGTTCTTC
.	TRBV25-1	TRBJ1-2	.	CASSKNSRANYGYTF	TGTGCCAGCAGTAAAAACAGTCGAGCTAACTATGGCTACACCTTC
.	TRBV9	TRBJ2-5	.	CASSVGGQQETQYF	TGTGCCAGCAGCGTAGGGGGGCAGCAAGAGACCCAGTACTTC
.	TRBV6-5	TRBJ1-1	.	CASRLSGGMNTEAFF	TGTGCCAGCAGATTATCAGGAGGAATGAACACTGAAGCTTTCTTT
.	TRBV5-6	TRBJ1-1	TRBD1	CASSSLTGKAFF	TGTGCCAGCAGCAGCCTGACAGGGAAAGCTTTCTTT
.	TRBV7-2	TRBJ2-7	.	CASSLEIRGEQYF	TGTGCCAGCAGCTTAGAGATTAGGGGGGAGCAGTACTTC
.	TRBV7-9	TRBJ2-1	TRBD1	CASSPRQGPNEQFF	TGTGCCAGCAGCCCAAGACAGGGGCCGAATGAGCAGTTCTTC
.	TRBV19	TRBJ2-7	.	CASSYSSSYEQYF	TGTGCCAGTAGTTACAGTTCCTCCTACGAGCAGTACTTC
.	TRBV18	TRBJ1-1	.	CASSPLDSLRTEAFF	TGTGCCAGCTCACCACTTGACAGCCTTCGCACTGAAGCTTTCTTT
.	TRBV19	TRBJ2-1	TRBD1	CASSSGTGPNEQFF	TGTGCCAGTAGTTCCGGGACAGGGCCCAATGAGCAGTTCTTC